This TCR beta chain was captured by sequencing in a study of shared clonotypes between healthy human individuals. Notes on the study in general: The genetic and exposure-history diversity represented was limited by few donors.

V was cut by 0 bases and J by 7 bases, with 16 bases left in between. CDR1 is SGHAT, CDR2 FQNNGV, per germline. The CDR3 runs to 16 residues. Donation came from healthy HIV-negative adults that had no recent acute infections or vaccinations. This clone was seen only once. Its specificity is unknown. This CDR3 is missing its conserved last phenylalanine or tryptophan, likely due to a read error. As handled by the study authors: Filtering differed because ImmunoSEQ produced junction-only sequences that carried no quality scores. Here immunoSEQ multiplex PCR was the method, and the copy in TCRdb shows in-frame clones only, minus some. The D gene and trimming were derived from the DNA, and the V and J assignments and clone size from that table. The profile shows around 500,000 clones, 70% to 80% of them singletons.

The V gene is TRBV11-2, the J gene TRBJ1-5; D may be TRBD1 (6 bases). This clonotype originated in a woman aged 40 to 50 in good health. Some clones in this sample may be carry-over from other donors' samples. The sample was PBMCs. CDR3 sequence: CASSLDRAGAGQPQHL. The CDR3 nucleotides read TGTGCCAGCAGCTTAGATCGAGCGGGGGCAGGGCAGCCCCAGCATCTT.